This T cell receptor beta chain was profiled in a study of blood T cell repertoires in COVID-19. Study-wide context: Sources were T cells, B-cell-depleted T cells, or PBMCs; the material itself was cDNA or gDNA.

The germline gives CDR1 MNHEY, CDR2 SVGAGI. The CDR3 loop spans 14 amino acids. V lost 6 bases and J lost 6, with 15 bases in between. In the original analysis: Researchers report that nucleated cell counts were estimated from reference gene primer amplification. Sequencing used immunoSEQ multiplex PCR; TCRdb keeps in-frame clones, though not all of them. V, J and clone size are taken as reported in that table, and D and trimming were inferred from the DNA itself. The sample has a few hundred thousand clones, roughly 89% seen once. This clonotype was obtained from a woman between 35 and 50 years old who had recovered from COVID-19. The chain recombines TRBV6-5 with TRBJ1-3; a possible D gene is TRBD1 (6 bases). The specimen was PBMCs or T cells enriched from blood (not recorded which). The CDR3 spells CASSHYREENTIYF. The CDR3 bases are TGTGCCAGCAGCCACTACAGGGAAGAAAACACCATATATTTT.